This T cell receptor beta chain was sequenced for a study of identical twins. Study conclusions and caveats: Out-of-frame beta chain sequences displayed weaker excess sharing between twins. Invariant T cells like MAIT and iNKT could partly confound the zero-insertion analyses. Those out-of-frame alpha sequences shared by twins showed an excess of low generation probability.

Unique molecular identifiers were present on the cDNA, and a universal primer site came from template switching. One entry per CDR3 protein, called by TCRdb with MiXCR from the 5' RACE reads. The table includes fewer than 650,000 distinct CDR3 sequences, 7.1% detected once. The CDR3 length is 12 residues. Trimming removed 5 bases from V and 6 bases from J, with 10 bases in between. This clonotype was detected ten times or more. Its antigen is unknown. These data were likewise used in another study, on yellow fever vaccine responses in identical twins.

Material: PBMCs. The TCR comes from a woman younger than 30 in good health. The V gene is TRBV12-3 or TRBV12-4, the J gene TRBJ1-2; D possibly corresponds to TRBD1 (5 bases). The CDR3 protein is CASSQGINGYTF. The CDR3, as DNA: TGTGCCAGCAGTCAGGGAATTAATGGCTACACCTTC.